What follows are 18 T cell receptor beta chains derived from one specimen sequenced in a study of Graves' ophthalmopathy and Graves' hyperthyroidism. Amplification targeted the TCR beta CDR3 regions, with RNA transcripts as the source material. First-round RT-PCR used HTBI primers; second-round multiplex PCR followed. One entry per CDR3 protein results from TCRdb running MiXCR on the multiplex PCR reads. This sample carries over a million distinct CDR3 sequences, less than 45% of them seen once, and the ten largest clones take 11%. What was sequenced was peripheral blood or thyroid tissue (not recorded which). Source of these receptors: an adult man with Graves' hyperthyroidism.

This clonotype was counted a few times. The chain uses TRBV7-9 and TRBJ1-5; 7 nucleotides line up with TRBD1. The germline V gene has CDR1 SEHNR and CDR2 FQNEAQ (reference sequence). The length of the CDR3 is 17 residues. Trimming took 6 bases from V and 4 from J; bases not matched to a gene: 15. The CDR3 DNA sequence: TGTGCCAGCAGTTCAAGAGGGGGACAGACCTATAATCAGCCCCAGCATTTT. This encodes CASSSRGGQTYNQPQHF.

This clonotype was seen at least ten times. This chain links TRBV20-1 with TRBJ2-7, with D hard to call. V shed 2 bases and J shed 2 bases, with 7 bases lying between them. CDR1 DFQATT and CDR2 SNEGSKA come from the germline V gene (reference sequence). The CDR3 runs 12 residues. The CDR3 DNA reads as TGCAGTGCTAGACAAGCCCCCTACGAGCAGTACTTC. Amino acids: CSARQAPYEQYF.

The chain has TRBV29-1 and TRBJ1-3; tentatively, D is TRBD1 (5 bases). CDR1 and CDR2 (germline): SQVTM, ANQGSEA. The V gene lost 5 bases and the J gene lost 0 bases, with 8 bases spanning the gap. CDR3 length equals 13 residues. The CDR3 coding sequence is TGCAGCGTTCGACAGAACTCTGGAAACACCATATATTTT. This encodes CSVRQNSGNTIYF.

This clonotype was counted between two and nine times. V gene TRBV10-3 combines with J gene TRBJ2-6; 8 nucleotides align to TRBD1. The trim removed 10 bases at V and 4 bases at J, leaving 6 bases unmatched. This CDR3 spans 14 amino acids. Germline V gene sequence: CDR1 ENHRY, CDR2 SYGVKD. The CDR3 bases are TGTGCCAGCAGGACAGGGTCCGGGGCCAACGTCCTGACTTTC. Translated, it gives CASRTGSGANVLTF.

This clonotype showed up many times. This sequence joins TRBV10-2 and TRBJ1-1, with a weak D call TRBD1 (5 bases). Trimming shortened V by 0 bases and J by 5 bases, and 13 bases separated the two germline ends. The germline V gene encodes CDR1 WSHSY and CDR2 SAAADI. This CDR3 spans 15 amino acids. CDR3 nucleotide sequence: TGCGCCAGCAGTGAGTCGACGGGCGGGACTACTGAAGCTTTCTTT. Protein product: CASSESTGGTTEAFF.

This clonotype occurred many times. The rearrangement links TRBV6-6 to TRBJ1-5; no clear D. This CDR3 is built from 13 residues. The germline V gene encodes CDR1 MNHNY and CDR2 SVGAGI (reference sequence). V lost 6 bases and J lost 6, with 12 bases in between. CDR3: CASSSTTAQPQHF. The DNA for the CDR3 is TGTGCCAGCAGCTCGACAACGGCTCAGCCCCAGCATTTT.

The CDR3 protein is CASSWGSEAFF. DNA for the CDR3: TGCGCCAGCAGCTGGGGGTCCGAAGCTTTCTTT. The rearrangement joins TRBV5-1 to TRBJ1-1, with D possibly matching TRBD1 (5 bases). The CDR3 is 11 residues long. From germline, CDR1 is SGHRS and CDR2 YFSETQ. V shed 3 bases and J shed 8 bases, with 8 bases lying between them.

This clonotype was seen at least ten times. The V and J genes are TRBV9 and TRBJ1-2; D is unresolved. CDR3 size: 13 residues. Trimming took off 0 bases at V and 3 bases at J, with 6 bases between the two ends. Per the germline V gene, CDR1 is SGDLS and CDR2 is YYNGEE. In DNA form, the CDR3 reads TGTGCCAGCAGCGTAGAGGGAGACTATGGCTACACCTTC. Its protein product is CASSVEGDYGYTF.

This clonotype was seen repeatedly, ten times or more. The chain joins TRBV11-2 to TRBJ1-2, with 10 positions matching TRBD1. Trimming cost V 1 base and J 8 bases; bases outside gene matches: 10. CDR1 is SGHAT, CDR2 FQNNGV, per germline. The CDR3 runs to 16 residues. The CDR3 here is CASSLAPTGGGYGYTF. As DNA, the CDR3 is TGTGCCAGCAGCTTAGCCCCGACAGGGGGCGGCTACGGCTACACCTTC. The full variable domain, with the rest looked up from reference TRBV11-2 and TRBJ1-2, is EAGVAQSPRYKIIEKRQSVAFWCNPISGHATLYWYQQILGQGPKLLIQFQNNGVVDDSQLPKDRFSAERLKGVDSTLKIQPAKLEDSAVYLCASSLAPTGGGYGYTFGSGTRLTVV.

The chain links TRBV11-2 to TRBJ1-2, with D unresolved. The CDR3 is 12 residues long. V lost 8 bases, J lost 7 bases, and 14 bases lay in between. CDR1 is SGHAT and CDR2 is FQNNGV in the germline V gene. CDR3 loop: CASVEEYSGYTF. The CDR3 bases are TGTGCCAGCGTTGAAGAATACTCTGGCTACACCTTC.

This clonotype was observed a handful of times. This sequence joins TRBV4-1 and TRBJ2-5; D uncertain. In germline, CDR1 is MGHRA, CDR2 YSYEKL. CDR3 length: 13 amino acids. V lost 5 bases to trimming and J lost 5 bases, with 12 bases between them. CDR3 in DNA: TGCGCCAGCAGCGACGTTGAACATGAGACCCAGTACTTC. Its protein is CASSDVEHETQYF.

This clonotype was recorded many times. The chain employs TRBV12-5 and TRBJ2-5; weak D call: TRBD2 (5 bases). The CDR3 covers 11 residues. V shed 4 bases and J shed 7 bases, with 7 bases lying between them. CDR1 is LGHNT, CDR2 FRNRAP, per germline. This chain's CDR3 is CASGSGSTQYF. CDR3 DNA sequence: TGTGCTAGTGGTTCGGGATCGACCCAGTACTTC.

This clonotype was found many times. The V gene is TRBV24-1, the J gene TRBJ1-1, with D unresolved. The CDR3 length is 14 residues. V shed 3 bases and J shed 0 bases, with 7 bases lying between them. Germline V gene data show CDR1 as KGHDR and CDR2 as SFDVKD. In DNA, the CDR3 is TGTGCCACCAGTGATACAAGCATGAACACTGAAGCTTTCTTT. This gives the protein CATSDTSMNTEAFF.

The chain couples TRBV18 to TRBJ1-2; D perhaps matches TRBD1 (6 bases). Germline V lookup: CDR1 KGHSH, CDR2 LQKENI. V lost 4 bases and J 3 bases, leaving 15 bases between the germline ends. CDR3 length: 15 amino acids. As DNA, the CDR3 is TGTGCCAGCTCACGGGAACAGGGCGTGGACTATGGCTACACCTTC. Translation gives CASSREQGVDYGYTF.

Concerning this clonotype: The junction departs from the called germline gene at one end, perhaps through a read error. This rearrangement joins TRBV14 to TRBJ2-2, with a possible D match to TRBD1 (6 bases). The CDR3 has 15 amino acids. Germline V gene lookup returns CDR1 SGHDN and CDR2 FVKESK. This CDR3 is CACSQDGGQRGELFF. CDR3 nucleotides: TGTGCCTGCAGCCAAGACGGCGGACAGAGGGGGGAGCTGTTTTTT.

On this clonotype: The junction does not match germline at one end; this may be a read error. V and J are TRBV6-1 and TRBJ2-7; weak D call: TRBD2 (6 bases). The CDR3 covers 15 residues. Per germline, CDR1 MNHNS and CDR2 SASEGT. The CDR3 here is CASSVAAGRSCEQYF. The CDR3 nucleotides read TGTGCCAGCAGTGTAGCGGCGGGCAGGTCCTGCGAGCAGTACTTC.

The rearrangement uses TRBV2 and TRBJ2-7, with D hard to call. Trimming removed 5 bases at V and 7 bases at J, with 18 bases between. This CDR3 region has 14 residues. Germline lookup yields CDR1 SNHLY and CDR2 FYNNEI. CDR3 sequence (DNA): TGTGCCAGCAGTTTCACAGAATCCCTGAATGAGCAGTACTTC. It is translated as CASSFTESLNEQYF.

This clonotype occurred a few times. V and J are TRBV4-3 and TRBJ2-2; 11 nucleotides match TRBD2. V lost 0 bases, J lost 6 bases, and 3 bases stayed unmatched. Germline CDR1 reads LGHNA; CDR2 reads YSLEER. The CDR3 is made up of 16 amino acids. Here the CDR3 DNA reads TGCGCCAGCAGCCAAGAATTAGCGGGAGGGCCCGGGGAGCTGTTTTTT. Protein product: CASSQELAGGPGELFF.